A selection of T cell receptor beta chains follows, all from one sample in a study of T-cell memory formation after mild COVID-19. Each CDR3 protein is one row after TCRdb ran MiXCR on the 5' RACE reads. Of some 300,000 distinct CDR3 sequences listed, 20% are singletons. The sample taken for sequencing was PBMCs or a T cell subset sorted from them (not recorded which). These receptors were obtained from a man younger than 35 who had mild COVID-19 (a few samples of this study predate the infection). Cell type and time point are not known. Each CDR3 is given with its conserved first and last residue. D genes are given only for firm matches. Some rows have no size entry. The others give once, few or many, or a class for an expanded clone.

few	TRBD1	TRBJ2-7	TRBV19	CASSIRQGAHYEQYF	TGTGCCAGTAGTATTCGACAGGGGGCCCACTACGAGCAGTACTTC
NA	TRBD1	TRBJ2-3	TRBV11-2	CASSLLNRGTDTQYF	TGTGCCAGCAGCTTATTAAACAGGGGAACAGATACGCAGTATTTT
NA	NA	TRBJ2-1	TRBV3-1	CASSPRSPVYGVGSEQFF	TGTGCCAGCAGCCCGAGAAGTCCCGTCTACGGGGTCGGTAGTGAGCAGTTCTTC
few	NA	TRBJ1-6	TRBV20-1	CTTGTGTSPLHF	TGCACTACCGGCACAGGGACTTCACCCCTCCACTTT
NA	NA	TRBJ2-1	TRBV28	CASRGTEIANEQFF	TGTGCCAGCCGAGGGACGGAGATAGCCAATGAGCAGTTCTTC
NA	TRBD2	TRBJ2-1	TRBV20-1	CSARKTSGDYNEQFF	TGCAGTGCTAGAAAAACTAGCGGGGACTACAATGAGCAGTTCTTC
few	NA	TRBJ1-2	TRBV12-3/TRBV12-4	CASSHMQVGERNYGYTF	TGTGCCAGCAGCCATATGCAAGTTGGCGAGAGGAACTATGGCTACACCTTC
NA	TRBD2	TRBJ2-1	TRBV7-9	CASSYPSGGGPYNEQFF	TGTGCCAGCAGCTACCCCTCGGGCGGGGGACCCTACAATGAGCAGTTCTTC
few	NA	TRBJ1-1	TRBV12-3/TRBV12-4	CASKQGTEAFF	TGTGCCAGCAAGCAAGGCACTGAAGCTTTCTTT
NA	NA	TRBJ2-7	TRBV2	CASSEAGFSSYEQYF	TGTGCCAGCAGTGAAGCAGGCTTTTCCTCCTACGAGCAGTACTTC
NA	NA	TRBJ1-5	TRBV6-5	CASSYSGAARQPQHF	TGTGCCAGCAGTTACTCGGGGGCAGCGAGACAGCCCCAGCATTTT
NA	NA	TRBJ1-1	TRBV4-1	CASSQVSWRAEAFF	TGCGCCAGCAGCCAAGTTTCGTGGAGGGCGGAAGCTTTCTTT
few	TRBD2	TRBJ2-5	TRBV3-1	CASTYGTSETQYF	TGTGCCAGCACCTACGGGACTAGCGAGACCCAGTACTTC
few	NA	TRBJ2-2	TRBV4-1	CASSQGGVTGELFF	TGCGCCAGCAGCCAAGGTGGGGTGACCGGGGAGCTGTTTTTT
NA	NA	TRBJ2-6	TRBV19	CASSPRQGANVLTF	TGTGCCAGTAGTCCAAGACAGGGGGCCAACGTCCTGACTTTC
NA	TRBD1	TRBJ1-6	TRBV6-2/TRBV6-3	CASSTRTGFNEPLHF	TGTGCCAGCAGTACCCGGACAGGGTTCAATGAACCCCTCCACTTT
NA	NA	TRBJ1-6	TRBV7-9	CASSLEGGQSPLHF	TGTGCCAGCAGCTTAGAGGGGGGGCAATCACCCCTCCACTTT
few	TRBD2	TRBJ2-7	TRBV12-3/TRBV12-4	CASRTSGGSVYEQYF	TGTGCCAGTCGAACCTCGGGGGGTAGTGTATACGAGCAGTACTTC
few	TRBD1	TRBJ1-2	TRBV5-1	CASSLSTGVGGYTF	TGCGCCAGCAGCTTGTCCACAGGGGTAGGAGGCTACACCTTC
NA	NA	TRBJ1-1	TRBV29-1	CSVAPGFGNTEAFF	TGCAGCGTCGCGCCCGGTTTTGGGAACACTGAAGCTTTCTTT
NA	NA	TRBJ2-7	TRBV5-1	CASSLGQESSYEQYF	TGCGCCAGCAGCTTGGGACAGGAAAGCTCCTACGAGCAGTACTTC
NA	NA	TRBJ2-4	TRBV20-1	CSARPGNIQYF	TGCAGTGCTAGGCCGGGGAACATTCAGTACTTC
NA	TRBD1	TRBJ2-1	TRBV20-1	CSAREVGQGVQVF	TGCAGTGCTAGAGAGGTGGGGCAGGGGGTCCAGGTCTTC
few	TRBD1	TRBJ1-5	TRBV15	CATSSGTASNQPQHF	TGTGCCACCAGCAGCGGGACAGCTAGCAATCAGCCCCAGCATTTT
few	NA	TRBJ1-4	TRBV6-5	CASSYRGDGRDEKLFF	TGTGCCAGCAGTTATCGAGGGGACGGACGGGATGAAAAACTGTTTTTT
few	TRBD2	TRBJ2-7	TRBV3-1	CASSLSGDPLYEQYF	TGTGCCAGCAGCCTGAGCGGGGACCCCCTCTACGAGCAGTACTTC
few	NA	TRBJ2-7	TRBV7-2	CASSSPLDYEQYF	TGTGCCAGCAGCTCACCCCTGGACTACGAGCAGTACTTC
NA	TRBD1	TRBJ1-4	TRBV5-1	CASSSGTGATSNEKLFF	TGCGCCAGCAGCTCAGGGACAGGGGCGACTTCTAATGAAAAACTGTTTTTT
few	TRBD1	TRBJ2-3	TRBV7-3	CASSTGQSTDTQYF	TGTGCCAGCAGCACGGGACAGAGCACAGATACGCAGTATTTT
many	TRBD2	TRBJ2-2	TRBV10-3	CAAGREGTGELFF	TGTGCCGCAGGGAGGGAAGGAACCGGGGAGCTGTTTTTT
NA	TRBD1	TRBJ1-5	TRBV6-5	CASSYTGAPGQPQHF	TGTGCCAGCAGTTATACAGGGGCGCCGGGGCAGCCCCAGCATTTT
NA	NA	TRBJ2-2	TRBV29-1	CSVEEVKANTGELFF	TGCAGCGTTGAAGAAGTAAAGGCCAACACCGGGGAGCTGTTTTTT
few	NA	TRBJ2-3	TRBV12-3/TRBV12-4	CASKSPWRAQYF	TGTGCCAGCAAGAGCCCGTGGAGGGCGCAGTATTTT
many	TRBD1	TRBJ1-5	TRBV11-3	CASSLGTAINQPQHF	TGTGCCAGCAGTCTCGGGACAGCCATTAATCAGCCCCAGCATTTT
NA	TRBD2	TRBJ2-7	TRBV20-1	CSAQGTSGTPYEQYF	TGCAGTGCTCAAGGGACTAGCGGTACCCCTTACGAGCAGTACTTC
NA	NA	TRBJ1-4	TRBV20-1	CSARDGRATNEKLFF	TGCAGTGCTAGAGATGGTCGGGCGACTAATGAAAAACTGTTTTTT
NA	NA	TRBJ2-3	TRBV5-1	CASFIAGSTDTQYF	TGCGCCAGTTTTATTGCGGGGAGCACAGATACGCAGTATTTT
NA	NA	TRBJ2-5	TRBV30	CAWNRQTPQETQYF	TGTGCCTGGAACCGCCAAACACCCCAAGAGACCCAGTACTTC